The source of this TCR beta chain is a study of tumor-infiltrating lymphocytes in primary liver carcinoma. The study's findings and limits: A small share of top clones, only about 7-24%, was found in all five tumor regions. Tumors and blood were compared for top-250-clone fraction, and tumors had the significantly higher value (p = 0.039).

The germline V gene has CDR1 SGHAT and CDR2 FQNNGV. This CDR3 spans 16 amino acids. Trimming cost V 5 bases and J 2 bases, with 18 bases left between them. The roughly 17-31 mg bulk tissue piece was not sorted before simultaneous RNA and DNA extraction. Enrolled patients were chronically infected with HBV and treatment-naive. Regarding this clonotype: Its target is unknown. The conserved final phenylalanine or tryptophan is absent from the CDR3, which likely points to a read error.

The researchers produced TCR beta cDNA from approximately 540 ng total RNA with a constant-region primer. Each TCR beta library was derived from three nested multiplex PCR rounds that employed slightly modified ARM-PCR. Two initial PCR rounds of around 9 cycles each paired TRBV1-TRBV30 forward primers with a C-beta reverse primer. TCRdb reprocessed the multiplex PCR reads with MiXCR, giving one entry per CDR3 protein. This sample carries 100,000 to 150,000 distinct CDR3 sequences, 64% of them seen once, and the ten largest clones take 8% to 9%. The clonotype originates from an older woman with primary liver carcinoma and hepatitis B virus infection. Specimen: liver tumor tissue from sampling region 3. Indicated subset: tumor region T3, left-lateral pole. The chain carries TRBV11-2 and TRBJ2-5, with D perhaps matching TRBD2 (5 bases). CDR3 protein: CASSPYGGRTQETQYL. The DNA for the CDR3 is TGTGCCAGCAGCCCCTACGGTGGGAGAACACAAGAGACCCAGTACCTC.